This T cell receptor (beta chain) originates from a study of CD8 T cells in Susac syndrome. RNA totalling roughly 0.45 to 1 ug underwent reverse transcription with random hexamers. MiXCR, applied by TCRdb to the immunoSEQ multiplex PCR reads, yields one record per CDR3 protein. The table includes 250,000 to 300,000 distinct CDR3 sequences, approximately 85% detected once. The CDR3 is 16 residues long. From germline, CDR1 is SGHVS and CDR2 FQNEAQ. V shed 6 bases and J shed 1 base, with 15 bases lying between them. This clonotype was sampled from a human donor with multiple sclerosis. The chain has TRBV7-8 and TRBJ2-2; D gene uncertain. The source material was CD8+ T cells from PBMCs. Here the CDR3 DNA reads TGTGCCAGCAGTCCACCGGACCAATTGAACACCGGGGAGCTGTTTTTT. Its translation is CASSPPDQLNTGELFF.